These T cell receptor beta chains were read from a single sample in a study of T cells expressing NK-cell markers. TCRdb reprocessed the 5' RACE reads and reports one entry per CDR3 protein, with no DNA. The sample's table shows 550,000 to 600,000 distinct CDR3 sequences. Sequenced input: blood T cells: a sorted CD56 or NKG2C T cell subset, CD4+ or CD8+ T cells, or bulk PBMC T cells (not recorded which). Receptor source: a young man in good health. CDR3s include the opening cysteine and the closing phenylalanine or tryptophan.

v_call	cdr3_length	j_call	cdr3_aa
TRBV12-3/TRBV12-4	11	TRBJ2-1	CASAPAHEQFF
TRBV18	17	TRBJ2-6	CASSPPFTGAGANVLTF
TRBV20-1	13	TRBJ2-4	CSARDYLENIQYF
TRBV5-1	16	TRBJ2-7	CASSSDPTGSIYEQYF
TRBV28	18	TRBJ1-5	CASSSHIGQGSSNQPQHF
TRBV5-1	14	TRBJ2-1	CASSLGDGSNEQFF
TRBV5-1	15	TRBJ2-7	CASSLSPSGTYEQYF
TRBV11-2	16	TRBJ2-3	CASSSNRADFADTQYF
TRBV4-2	17	TRBJ2-5	CASSQEVAGSIVETQYF
TRBV7-9	15	TRBJ1-4	CASSPTGATHKKLFF
TRBV9	14	TRBJ1-1	CASSVGDGEDEAFF
TRBV19	18	TRBJ1-5	CASSIAPYSVAEGQPQHF
TRBV9	15	TRBJ2-5	CASSVGLPLQETQYF
TRBV20-1	14	TRBJ2-5	CSARDQEGQETQYF
TRBV4-2	16	TRBJ2-1	CASSLRTSGTYNEQFF
TRBV20-1	14	TRBJ1-6	CSASQGQINSPLHF
TRBV27	14	TRBJ2-5	CASADLESEETQYF
TRBV25-1	12	TRBJ2-7	CASGQGHNEQYF
TRBV11-2	15	TRBJ2-3	CASSTRRTGPDTQYF
TRBV15	17	TRBJ2-1	CATSRGDRGSSYNEQFF
TRBV20-1	14	TRBJ2-5	CSARRTGGLETQYF
TRBV29-1	14	TRBJ2-1	CSVVGQSSYNEQFF
TRBV6-5	15	TRBJ1-1	CASIAPGRLNTEAFF
TRBV3-1	14	TRBJ2-2	CASSQGQGTGELFF
TRBV12-3/TRBV12-4	15	TRBJ2-5	CASSFQRTIQETQYF
TRBV29-1	11	TRBJ1-2	CSVGRGYGYTF
TRBV24-1	16	TRBJ2-7	CATSDPDRSSSYEQYF
TRBV12-5	14	TRBJ2-1	CASGLVRSAGEQFF
TRBV5-1	17	TRBJ2-6	CASSSGTQISGANVLTF
TRBV12-3/TRBV12-4	15	TRBJ1-3	CASSLTHNSGNTIYF
TRBV12-3/TRBV12-4	17	TRBJ1-5	CASSPRRSGGLSQPQHF
TRBV14	13	TRBJ2-1	CASSPANTVEQFF
TRBV28	13	TRBJ2-7	CASSLQVTYEQYF
TRBV5-1	15	TRBJ2-1	CASSFDSAEYNEQFF
TRBV4-1	16	TRBJ2-1	CASSQVLSGGGDEQFF
TRBV4-2	15	TRBJ2-2	CASSQDVLITGELFF
TRBV5-6	15	TRBJ2-5	CASSLWAASNSPQYF
TRBV12-3/TRBV12-4	15	TRBJ1-5	CASRPSQGSNQPQHF
TRBV12-3/TRBV12-4	15	TRBJ1-2	CATLDDRTGGDGYTF
TRBV7-9	15	TRBJ2-2	CASSTTGTWTGELFF
TRBV2	16	TRBJ2-3	CASSDTRGVGTDTQYF
TRBV7-3	15	TRBJ2-1	CASSQGGGRENEQFF
TRBV20-1	17	TRBJ2-2	CSARDLTGTGTTGELFF
TRBV20-1	14	TRBJ2-7	CSAPSRLEPYEQYF
TRBV5-1	15	TRBJ2-2	CASTRSLGSSGELFF
TRBV12-3/TRBV12-4	14	TRBJ2-1	CASSFREVLNEQFF
TRBV5-1	16	TRBJ2-1	CASSLEFGTSHNEQFF
TRBV4-1	16	TRBJ2-3	CASSQARLASTDTQYF
TRBV3-1	15	TRBJ1-5	CASSPGPESNQPQHF
TRBV4-3	18	TRBJ2-1	CASSLVLAGPSSYNEQFF
TRBV7-9	15	TRBJ1-6	CASSLLDGGTSPLHF
TRBV5-1	16	TRBJ2-1	CASSQEGGTSYNEQFF
TRBV12-3/TRBV12-4	16	TRBJ2-2	CASSFQADFRTGELFF
TRBV12-3/TRBV12-4	14	TRBJ2-7	CASRRQGFAYEQYF
TRBV6-2/TRBV6-3	16	TRBJ2-2	CASSYPRDRNTGELFF